Listed here are 10 T cell receptor beta chains from one sample, sequenced in a study of OX40 agonist ivuxolimab in advanced cancers. Here immunoSEQ multiplex PCR was the method, and the copy in TCRdb shows in-frame clones only, minus some. Found here are 50,000 to 65,000 clones, 70% to 90% of them singletons; the top ten hold roughly 6.7%. The input for sequencing was CD4+ or CD8+ T cells sorted from blood, taken in a trial of the OX40 agonist ivuxolimab. The receptors here all came from an adult with an advanced solid tumor such as melanoma, head and neck, liver or kidney cancer.

This chain links TRBV5-1 with TRBJ2-2; D ambiguous. Trimming took 1 base from V and 7 from J, leaving 14 bases between them. CDR1 SGHRS and CDR2 YFSETQ come from the germline V gene. The CDR3 has 15 amino acids. CDR3 amino acids: CASSLSAYSDGELFF. Here the CDR3 DNA reads TGCGCCAGCAGCTTGTCCGCCTACTCAGACGGGGAGCTGTTTTTT.

The chain recombines TRBV28 with TRBJ1-2; 7 nucleotides match TRBD1. The CDR3 has 16 amino acids. The germline CDR1 and CDR2 sequences are MDHEN and SYDVKM. J gave up 1 base and V 3 bases, and 8 bases lay outside the gene matches. The CDR3 is CASSLPGQSFNYGYTF. CDR3 nucleotide sequence: TGTGCCAGCAGTTTGCCGGGACAGAGTTTTAACTATGGCTACACCTTC.

The chain uses TRBV27 and TRBJ1-5, with D unresolved. V lost 2 bases and J lost 6, with 11 bases in between. The germline CDR1 and CDR2 sequences are MNHEY and SMNVEV (reference sequence). CDR3 length: 14 residues. The CDR3 reads CASSLASWGQPQHF. DNA of the CDR3: TGTGCCAGCAGTTTAGCGAGTTGGGGTCAGCCCCAGCATTTT.

The J gene is TRBJ2-7, the V gene TRBV5-1; the match to TRBD2 covers 14 bases. CDR3 length equals 18 residues. Per the germline V gene, CDR1 is SGHRS and CDR2 is YFSETQ. Unmatched junction bases numbered 11, after V lost 4 bases and J lost 2 bases. The CDR3 loop reads CASSRTTSGGAGTYEQYF. The CDR3 DNA sequence: TGCGCCAGCAGCCGGACGACTAGCGGGGGGGCAGGGACCTACGAGCAGTACTTC.

This sequence joins TRBV5-1 and TRBJ2-5; TRBD1 matches 8 bases. V lost 0 bases, J lost 5 bases, and 3 bases stayed unmatched. Germline CDR1 is SGHRS and CDR2 is YFSETQ. The CDR3 covers 14 residues. CDR3 bases: TGCGCCAGCAGCTTGGGCAGGGGGCATGAGACCCAGTACTTC. Amino acid sequence: CASSLGRGHETQYF.

The CDR3 nucleotides are TGTGCCTGGAGTGTCCCCCCTAGCAACACTGAAGCTTTCTTT. Translation gives CAWSVPPSNTEAFF. The V call is TRBV30, the J call TRBJ1-1; D is undetermined. This CDR3 spans 14 amino acids. In germline, CDR1 is GTSNPN, CDR2 SVGIG (reference sequence). Between the trimmed V and J ends, which lost 0 bases and 2 bases, there was a span of 10 bases.

This clone showed up just a few times. V gene TRBV11-2 combines with J gene TRBJ2-7, with a tentative D call TRBD1 (5 bases). CDR3 length equals 14 residues. V shed 0 bases and J shed 7 bases, with 13 bases lying between them. The germline V gene has CDR1 SGHAT and CDR2 FQNNGV. CDR3 coding DNA: TGTGCCAGCAGCTTAGATCTCAACAGACAGGAGCAGTACTTC. Protein sequence: CASSLDLNRQEQYF.

V and J are TRBV19 and TRBJ1-4; the D is unclear. The CDR3 totals 13 residues. Germline CDR1 reads LNHDA; CDR2 reads SQIVND (reference sequence). Trimming took off 10 bases at V and 5 bases at J, with 14 bases between the two ends. The CDR3 nucleotides are TGTGCCACCCGCGGGGAAACCAATGAAAAACTGTTTTTT. Protein sequence: CATRGETNEKLFF.

V is TRBV30 and J is TRBJ1-1; TRBD1 matches at 7 bases. The V gene's germline CDR1 is GTSNPN and CDR2 SVGIG (reference sequence). This CDR3 region has 14 residues. Germline trimming cut 4 bases from V and 4 bases from J; bases unmatched to any gene: 9. CDR3 region: CAWNINRGATEAFF. In nucleotides, the CDR3 is TGTGCCTGGAACATTAACAGGGGCGCCACTGAAGCTTTCTTT.

The genes are TRBV6-5 and TRBJ1-6, with D uncertain. Trimming shortened V by 3 bases and J by 7 bases, and 7 bases separated the two germline ends. CDR3 size: 13 residues. CDR1 and CDR2 from the germline V gene are MNHEY and SVGAGI. CDR3 bases: TGTGCCAGCAGTTATATCAGAAATTCACCCCTCCACTTT. It specifies CASSYIRNSPLHF.